The 27 T cell receptor beta chains reported below all come from one sample, sequenced in a study of blood T cell repertoires in COVID-19. Libraries were prepared by immunoSEQ multiplex PCR; TCRdb keeps only in-frame clonotypes and omits some of them. Among about 270,000 clones listed, more than 90% were seen once. Sequenced material: peripheral blood. Receptors originate from a person aged 18 to 30 with COVID-19, enrolled during active disease.

The rearrangement joins TRBV7-9 to TRBJ1-4; D call uncertain. In germline, CDR1 is SEHNR, CDR2 FQNEAQ (reference sequence). This CDR3 has 14 amino acids. V was trimmed by 4 bases and J by 7 bases, leaving 13 bases between them. The CDR3 here is CASSSGRVGEKLFF. The CDR3 DNA follows: TGTGCCAGCAGCTCCGGGAGGGTGGGTGAAAAACTGTTTTTT.

The chain combines TRBV5-1 with TRBJ1-1; D is undetermined. Germline V gene lookup returns CDR1 SGHRS and CDR2 YFSETQ. V was cut by 0 bases and J by 5 bases, with 14 bases left in between. CDR3 length: 15 amino acids. The chain's CDR3 is CASSLAIGIGTEAFF. The CDR3 DNA follows: TGCGCCAGCAGCTTGGCGATCGGGATCGGGACTGAAGCTTTCTTT.

V gene TRBV24-1 combines with J gene TRBJ1-1; TRBD1 aligns across 7 bases. V shed 3 bases and J 1 base; nucleotides not matched to a gene: 4. The CDR3 contains 15 residues. Looked up from germline, CDR1 is KGHDR and CDR2 is SFDVKD. The CDR3 DNA reads as TGTGCCACCAGTGATCACAGGGGCCCGAACACTGAAGCTTTCTTT. Protein product: CATSDHRGPNTEAFF.

CDR3 nucleotide sequence: TGCGCCAGCAGCCAAGACCACAGGGAAGTTGATGGCTACACCTTC. Translating it yields CASSQDHREVDGYTF. The rearrangement joins TRBV4-1 to TRBJ1-2; maybe TRBD1 (6 bases). Trimming shortened V by 0 bases and J by 6 bases, and 14 bases separated the two germline ends. The CDR3 extends over 15 amino acids. Germline assignment: CDR1 MGHRA and CDR2 YSYEKL.

The CDR3 protein is CASSGRGPVNYGYTF. The CDR3 region has the DNA TGTGCCAGCAGTGGAAGGGGGCCCGTTAATTATGGCTACACCTTC. This sequence joins TRBV28 and TRBJ1-2; 7 nucleotides align to TRBD1. Germline V gene sequence: CDR1 MDHEN, CDR2 SYDVKM. This CDR3 contains 15 residues. J was trimmed by 5 bases and V by 5 bases; bases with no gene match: 11.

This chain joins TRBV6-6 and TRBJ2-1, with D perhaps TRBD2 (5 bases). Germline values: CDR1 MNHNY, CDR2 SVGAGI (reference sequence). This CDR3 comprises 13 residues. Trimming removed 7 bases at V and 2 bases at J, with 9 bases between. The CDR3 loop is CASTEGTYNEQFF. DNA for the CDR3: TGTGCCAGCACAGAGGGAACCTACAATGAGCAGTTCTTC.

The rearrangement joins TRBV14 to TRBJ1-2; weak D call: TRBD1 (5 bases). The CDR3 consists of 13 residues. V was cut by 4 bases and J by 6 bases, with 12 bases left in between. Germline V gene sequence: CDR1 SGHDN, CDR2 FVKESK. DNA of the CDR3: TGTGCCAGCAGCCTGCCAGGGTATGATGGCTACACCTTC. It translates to CASSLPGYDGYTF.

This clone was observed once. V and J are TRBV7-9 and TRBJ2-2; TRBD1 aligns across 8 bases. V shed 3 bases and J 2 bases; nucleotides not matched to a gene: 5. This CDR3 spans 16 amino acids. Germline-derived CDR1 and CDR2 are SEHNR and FQNEAQ (reference sequence). For the CDR3, the DNA is TGTGCCAGCAGCTTCCAGGACAGGGATAACACCGGGGAGCTGTTTTTT. Amino acids: CASSFQDRDNTGELFF. Full variable domain (missing parts from reference TRBV7-9 and TRBJ2-2): DTGVSQNPRHKITKRGQNVTFRCDPISEHNRLYWYRQTLGQGPEFLTYFQNEAQLEKSRLLSDRFSAERPKGSFSTLEIQRTEQGDSAMYLCASSFQDRDNTGELFFGEGSRLTVL.

This rearrangement joins TRBV6-5 to TRBJ2-1; the D gene is possibly TRBD1 (5 bases). V was trimmed by 6 bases and J by 10 bases, leaving 13 bases between them. The CDR3 consists of 12 residues. CDR1 and CDR2 from the germline V gene are MNHEY and SVGAGI. CDR3 amino acids: CASSPQGHEQFF. CDR3 nucleotides: TGTGCCAGCAGCCCCCAGGGTCACGAGCAGTTCTTC.

This clone was found a few times. The chain uses TRBV4-1 and TRBJ1-2; 10 bases map to TRBD1. Trimming cost V 0 bases and J 7 bases; bases outside gene matches: 11. Looked up from germline, CDR1 is MGHRA and CDR2 is YSYEKL. The CDR3 runs to 17 residues. CDR3 in amino acids: CASSQEISGTGVGGYTF. The CDR3 DNA sequence: TGCGCCAGCAGCCAAGAAATTTCCGGGACAGGGGTTGGTGGCTACACCTTC.

The V and J genes are TRBV28 and TRBJ1-4; D unclear. V lost 5 bases and J 5 bases, leaving 18 bases between the germline ends. Germline lookup yields CDR1 MDHEN and CDR2 SYDVKM. The CDR3 extends over 16 amino acids. The CDR3 nucleotides read TGTGCCAGCAGTCAAGGCCAAGGAAGGCGGAATGAAAAACTGTTTTTT. Translation gives CASSQGQGRRNEKLFF.

This clone was seen a handful of times. The rearrangement links TRBV6-5 to TRBJ1-1; 7 nucleotides align to TRBD1. After removal of 8 bases from V and 5 bases from J, the junction contained 8 bases not matched to a gene. The CDR3 loop spans 13 amino acids. Germline V CDR1 and CDR2: MNHEY, SVGAGI. This CDR3 is CASENRGGTEAFF. The CDR3 DNA follows: TGTGCCAGCGAGAACAGGGGTGGTACTGAAGCTTTCTTT.

The gene calls are TRBV19 and TRBJ2-7; weak D call: TRBD1 (6 bases). The CDR3 length is 12 residues. Between the trimmed V and J ends, which lost 5 bases and 5 bases, there was a span of 10 bases. Per the germline V gene, CDR1 is LNHDA and CDR2 is SQIVND (reference sequence). CDR3 loop: CASSFTGNEQYF. CDR3 DNA sequence: TGTGCCAGTAGTTTTACAGGGAACGAGCAGTACTTC.

The V call is TRBV6-2 or TRBV6-3, the J call TRBJ1-3; no definite D call. The CDR3 has 15 residues. V gave up 5 bases and J gave up 0 bases, with 11 bases separating them. The germline V gene has CDR1 MNHEY and CDR2 SVGEGT. CDR3: CASSRGFLSGNTIYF. The CDR3 region has the DNA TGTGCCAGCAGTCGAGGGTTTCTCTCTGGAAACACCATATATTTT.

The rearrangement links TRBV29-1 to TRBJ1-2; D may be TRBD1 (5 bases). V was pared by 3 bases and J by 2 bases, with 13 bases between. Germline V gives CDR1 SQVTM, CDR2 ANQGSEA. This CDR3 is 14 amino acids long. The CDR3 here is CSVDGGDPNYGYTF. The DNA of the CDR3 is TGCAGCGTTGACGGGGGGGACCCCAACTATGGCTACACCTTC.

V is TRBV5-4 and J is TRBJ2-7, with TRBD2 matching over 10 bases. After removal of 1 base from V and 4 bases from J, the junction contained 2 bases not matched to a gene. CDR1 is SGHNT, CDR2 YYREEE, per germline (reference sequence). The CDR3 has 14 amino acids. This chain's CDR3 is CASSLNSGRYEQYF. DNA for the CDR3: TGTGCCAGCAGCTTGAATAGCGGGAGGTACGAGCAGTACTTC.

J is TRBJ1-4 and V is TRBV24-1, with 9 bases fitting TRBD1. The CDR3 consists of 14 residues. V gave up 7 bases and J gave up 8 bases; unmatched junction bases: 7. CDR1 KGHDR and CDR2 SFDVKD come from the germline V gene. The CDR3 DNA reads TGTGCCACCAGCGCCGGGACAGGGCACGAAAAACTGTTTTTT. This gives the protein CATSAGTGHEKLFF.

The rearrangement joins TRBV4-2 to TRBJ2-3; D not certain. The CDR3 has 13 amino acids. CDR1 and CDR2 (germline): LGHNA, YNFKEQ. V gave up 4 bases and J gave up 2 bases, with 7 bases separating them. CDR3 nucleotides: TGTGCCAGCAGCCTTCTAGACACAGATACGCAGTATTTT. Encoded protein: CASSLLDTDTQYF.

This clone was recorded once. The V gene is TRBV27, the J gene TRBJ1-2; 8 nucleotides line up with TRBD1. Losses at the gene ends were 7 bases for V and 2 bases for J; bases not matched to a gene: 18. CDR1 and CDR2 from the germline V gene are MNHEY and SMNVEV (reference sequence). CDR3 length: 18 residues. CDR3 nucleotides: TGTGCCAGCATGTCGCGCATCCTACAGGGGGGTATAAACTATGGCTACACCTTC. This encodes CASMSRILQGGINYGYTF.

The CDR3 sequence is CASSVALSGGYTF. The DNA for the CDR3 is TGTGCCAGCAGCGTTGCCTTAAGCGGTGGCTACACCTTC. V and J are TRBV9 and TRBJ1-2; D is unclear. Germline V gene lookup returns CDR1 SGDLS and CDR2 YYNGEE. This CDR3 has 13 amino acids. The germline V and J ends were trimmed by 2 bases and 7 bases, with 12 bases remaining between them.

V gene TRBV5-5 combines with J gene TRBJ1-5; a weak D match, TRBD1 (6 bases). The CDR3 extends over 15 amino acids. V was cut by 0 bases and J by 3 bases, with 10 bases left in between. Germline loops: CDR1 SGHKS, CDR2 YYEKEE (reference sequence). The chain's CDR3 is CASSLGGHNNQPQHF. In nucleotides, the CDR3 is TGTGCCAGCAGCTTGGGGGGACACAACAATCAGCCCCAGCATTTT.

This clone occurred once. The chain has TRBV28 and TRBJ2-1; D may be TRBD1 (7 bases). V was clipped by 7 bases and J by 5 bases, with 15 bases between them. The length of the CDR3 is 14 residues. Germline V lookup: CDR1 MDHEN, CDR2 SYDVKM. The CDR3, as DNA: TGTGCCAGCACTTTGACAGGGAGGAACAATGAGCAGTTCTTC. It codes for CASTLTGRNNEQFF.

The chain couples TRBV27 to TRBJ1-6; D perhaps matches TRBD1 (5 bases). The length of the CDR3 is 14 residues. Germline V gives CDR1 MNHEY, CDR2 SMNVEV (reference sequence). V lost 1 base, J lost 8 bases, and 9 bases lay in between. DNA for the CDR3: TGTGCCAGCAGTTTATTGATAGGGGATTCACCCCTCCACTTT. It specifies CASSLLIGDSPLHF.

As DNA, the CDR3 is TGCGCCAGCAGCCCCGCCGCGGCCTCCCTGAGCTCCTATAATTCACCCCTCCACTTT. Translating it yields CASSPAAASLSSYNSPLHF. The chain employs TRBV5-1 and TRBJ1-6; D unresolved. This CDR3 comprises 19 residues. V lost 4 bases, J lost 0 bases, and 20 bases lay in between. Looked up from germline, CDR1 is SGHRS and CDR2 is YFSETQ.

The genes are TRBV19 and TRBJ2-7; D perhaps matches TRBD2 (6 bases). There are 14 residues in the CDR3. The germline V gene has CDR1 LNHDA and CDR2 SQIVND (reference sequence). Trimming shortened V by 1 base and J by 3 bases, and 10 bases separated the two germline ends. DNA of the CDR3: TGTGCCAGTAGTATAGCCCAGGGACTCTACGAGCAGTACTTC. This sequence encodes CASSIAQGLYEQYF.

V and J are TRBV5-8 and TRBJ1-5; D ambiguous. CDR3 length: 12 amino acids. CDR1 is SGHTS and CDR2 is YDEGEE in the germline V gene. Trimming took off 0 bases at V and 5 bases at J, with 3 bases between the two ends. The CDR3 loop is CASSLADQPQHF. CDR3 coding DNA: TGTGCCAGCAGCTTGGCCGATCAGCCCCAGCATTTT.

CDR3 DNA sequence: TGCAGCGTTGAACCCGGGACTACCATAACAGATACGCAGTATTTT. Its translation is CSVEPGTTITDTQYF. The chain has TRBV29-1 and TRBJ2-3, with 7 bases lining up with TRBD2. CDR3 length equals 15 residues. V trimming: 2 bases; J trimming: 3 bases; junction bases outside the gene matches: 8. Germline CDR1 SQVTM, CDR2 ANQGSEA.